The subject of this entry is one T cell receptor (beta chain). The antigen is unknown. These data belong to a study of T cell responses to AZD1222 COVID-19 vaccine. V dropped 3 bases and J dropped 0 bases, with 14 bases sitting between them. This CDR3 has 15 amino acids. Germline values: CDR1 GTSNPN, CDR2 SVGIG (reference sequence). The repertoire was sequenced with immunoSEQ multiplex PCR; TCRdb's copy has only in-frame clones and lacks some. This table has around 120,000 clones, 88% appearing once. Findings and caveats of the study: Unmutated variant regions are reportedly targeted by nearly half of spike-specific TCRs. Clonal diversity may have been underestimated in mostly white British donors.

The sequencing used peripheral blood, collected on day 0 of MenACWY control vaccination. The chain is built from TRBV30 and TRBJ1-1; D uncertain. The TCR originated in an adult in good health. CDR3 coding DNA: TGTGCCTGGAGCGACCTGCATCCTATGAACACTGAAGCTTTCTTT. Protein sequence: CAWSDLHPMNTEAFF.